Each of the 7 T cell receptor beta chains below was sequenced from the same sample in a study of identical twins. Using its own MiXCR run on the 5' RACE reads, TCRdb lists one record per CDR3 protein. The sample lists 280,000 or so distinct CDR3 sequences; about 8% were seen once. The same data also contributed to another study, on yellow fever vaccine responses in identical twins.

Material for sequencing was memory (CD45RO+) T cells sorted from blood. These receptors were obtained from a woman under 30 in good health.

V gene TRBV15 combines with J gene TRBJ1-5; D is unclear. The CDR3 contains 14 residues. The V end was cut by 6 bases, the J end by 3 bases, with 12 bases between. Germline V lookup: CDR1 LNHNV, CDR2 YYDKDF (reference sequence). The CDR3 region has the DNA TGTGCCACCAGTCTGGGTAGGGACAATCAGCCCCAGCATTTT. This gives the protein CATSLGRDNQPQHF.

The V call is TRBV20-1, the J call TRBJ1-6; D is unclear. The V and J ends lost 0 bases and 0 bases respectively, with 9 bases between them. The CDR3 length is 16 residues. Germline-derived CDR1 and CDR2 are DFQATT and SNEGSKA (reference sequence). The CDR3 DNA sequence: TGCAGTGCTAGAGAAGAGGCAAGCTCCTATAATTCACCCCTCCACTTT. It codes for CSAREEASSYNSPLHF.

V gene TRBV20-1 combines with J gene TRBJ2-7; 8 bases match TRBD1. Germline V gene lookup returns CDR1 DFQATT and CDR2 SNEGSKA (reference sequence). V lost 7 bases and J lost 1; bases outside the gene matches: 3. This CDR3 has 12 amino acids. CDR3 bases: TGCAGTGTCGGACAGGGATCCTACGAGCAGTACGTC. Its protein product is CSVGQGSYEQYV.

There are many counts of this clonotype. The J gene is TRBJ2-1, the V gene TRBV29-1, with 10 nucleotides matching TRBD2. The CDR3 spans 15 residues. CDR1 is SQVTM, CDR2 ANQGSEA, per germline. J gave up 8 bases and V 6 bases, and 13 bases lay outside the gene matches. The CDR3 here is CSVRPSSGSLYEQFF. The CDR3 DNA sequence: TGCAGCGTCCGGCCCTCTAGCGGGAGTTTGTATGAGCAGTTCTTC.

The chain joins TRBV6-4 to TRBJ2-2; 8 nucleotides agree with TRBD1. The CDR3 is 14 residues long. Per germline, CDR1 MRHNA and CDR2 SNTAGT. V lost 0 bases to trimming and J lost 8 bases; unmatched junction nucleotides: 2. The CDR3, as DNA: TGTGCCAGCAGTGACTCGGGGACAGGAGGGGAGCTGTTTTTT. It specifies CASSDSGTGGELFF.

This clonotype was detected ten times or more. This chain links TRBV6-1 with TRBJ2-3; D may be TRBD1 (5 bases). Germline CDR1 MNHNS, CDR2 SASEGT. This CDR3 has 13 amino acids. Trimming shortened V by 7 bases and J by 4 bases, and 12 bases separated the two germline ends. In nucleotides, the CDR3 is TGTGCCAGCAAGTCAGGGTTCGCAGATACGCAGTATTTT. Its protein is CASKSGFADTQYF.

The V call is TRBV20-1, the J call TRBJ2-3, with unresolved D. The CDR3 contains 15 residues. Looked up from germline, CDR1 is DFQATT and CDR2 is SNEGSKA (reference sequence). V lost 6 bases and J 2 bases, leaving 18 bases between the germline ends. In nucleotides, the CDR3 is TGCAGTGCCGCAAATCGACTGCGGACCACAGATACGCAGTATTTT. The encoded protein is CSAANRLRTTDTQYF.